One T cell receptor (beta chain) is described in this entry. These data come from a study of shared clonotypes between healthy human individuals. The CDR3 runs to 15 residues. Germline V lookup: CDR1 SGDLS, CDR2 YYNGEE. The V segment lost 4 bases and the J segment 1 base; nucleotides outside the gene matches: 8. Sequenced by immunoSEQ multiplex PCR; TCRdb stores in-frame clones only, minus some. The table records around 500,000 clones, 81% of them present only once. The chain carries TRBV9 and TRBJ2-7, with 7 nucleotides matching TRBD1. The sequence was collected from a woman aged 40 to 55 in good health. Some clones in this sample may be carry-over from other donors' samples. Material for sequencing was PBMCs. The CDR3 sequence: CASSPSPGQSYEQYF. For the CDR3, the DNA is TGTGCCAGCAGCCCGAGCCCGGGACAGTCCTACGAGCAGTACTTC. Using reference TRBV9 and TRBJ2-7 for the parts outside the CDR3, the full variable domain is DSGVTQTPKHLITATGQRVTLRCSPRSGDLSVYWYQQSLDQGLQFLIQYYNGEERAKGNILERFSAQQFPDLHSELNLSSLELGDSALYFCASSPSPGQSYEQYFGPGTRLTVT.